This TCR beta chain was identified during a study of T cell responses to AZD1222 COVID-19 vaccine. Study results and limitations: Clonal diversity was possibly underestimated, and the donors were mostly white British, with more females. Repertoires were obtained solely post-peak T cell response.

TCRdb's copy holds only in-frame clones and misses some; the assay was immunoSEQ multiplex PCR. The sample yields around 150,000 clones, approximately 88% seen once. A note on this clone: Antigen unknown.

This specimen consisted of peripheral blood, obtained on day 0 of MenACWY control vaccination. The receptor's source is an adult in good health.

CDR3 nucleotides: TGTGCCAGCAGTGGGCAGAGACCCGACTATGGCTACACCTTC. It encodes CASSGQRPDYGYTF. The genes are TRBV2 and TRBJ1-2; D is unclear. The V gene's germline CDR1 is SNHLY and CDR2 FYNNEI. V gave up 4 bases and J gave up 3 bases, with 12 bases separating them. The CDR3 has 14 residues.